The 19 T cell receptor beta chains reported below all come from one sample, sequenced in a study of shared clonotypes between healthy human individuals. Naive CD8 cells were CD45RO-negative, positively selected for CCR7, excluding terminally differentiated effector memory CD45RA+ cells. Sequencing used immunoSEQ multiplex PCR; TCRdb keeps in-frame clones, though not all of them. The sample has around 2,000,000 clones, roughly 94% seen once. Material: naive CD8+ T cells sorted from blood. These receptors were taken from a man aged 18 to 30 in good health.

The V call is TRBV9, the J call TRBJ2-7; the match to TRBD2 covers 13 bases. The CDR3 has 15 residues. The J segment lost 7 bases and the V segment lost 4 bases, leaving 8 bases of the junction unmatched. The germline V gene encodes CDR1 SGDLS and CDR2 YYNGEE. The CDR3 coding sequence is TGTGCCAGCAGCACCCGGACTAGCGGGAGTGGGGAGCAGTACTTC. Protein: CASSTRTSGSGEQYF. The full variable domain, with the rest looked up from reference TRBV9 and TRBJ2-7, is DSGVTQTPKHLITATGQRVTLRCSPRSGDLSVYWYQQSLDQGLQFLIQYYNGEERAKGNILERFSAQQFPDLHSELNLSSLELGDSALYFCASSTRTSGSGEQYFGPGTRLTVT.

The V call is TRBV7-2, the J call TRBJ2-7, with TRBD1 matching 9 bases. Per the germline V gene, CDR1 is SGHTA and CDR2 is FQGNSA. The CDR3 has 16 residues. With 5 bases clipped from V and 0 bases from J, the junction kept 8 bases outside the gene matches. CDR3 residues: CASSEPDRGYSYEQYF. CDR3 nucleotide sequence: TGTGCCAGCAGCGAACCGGACAGGGGATACTCCTACGAGCAGTACTTC.

Here the CDR3 DNA reads TGTGCCAGCAGTGAACGGACAGGAAGCTCTGGAAACACCATATATTTT. Encoded protein: CASSERTGSSGNTIYF. V usage is TRBV2 and J usage is TRBJ1-3, with 7 bases fitting TRBD1. V lost 2 bases to trimming and J lost 0 bases; unmatched junction nucleotides: 4. Germline CDR1 and CDR2: SNHLY and FYNNEI. The CDR3 consists of 16 residues. The whole variable domain, filled in from reference TRBV2 and TRBJ1-3, reads EPEVTQTPSHQVTQMGQEVILRCVPISNHLYFYWYRQILGQKVEFLVSFYNNEISEKSEIFDDQFSVERPDGSNFTLKIRSTKLEDSAMYFCASSERTGSSGNTIYFGEGSWLTVV.

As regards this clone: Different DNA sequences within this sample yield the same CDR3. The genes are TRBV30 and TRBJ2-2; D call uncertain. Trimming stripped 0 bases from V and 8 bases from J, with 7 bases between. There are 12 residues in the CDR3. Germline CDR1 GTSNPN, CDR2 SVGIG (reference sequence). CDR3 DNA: TGTGCCTGGAGTGTACGTGTGGGGGAGCTGTTTTTT. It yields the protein CAWSVRVGELFF.

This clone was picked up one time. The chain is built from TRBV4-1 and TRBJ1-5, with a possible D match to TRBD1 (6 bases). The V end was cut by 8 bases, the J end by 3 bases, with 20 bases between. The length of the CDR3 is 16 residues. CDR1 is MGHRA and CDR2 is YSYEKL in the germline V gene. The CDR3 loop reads CASSTAPGANNQPQHF. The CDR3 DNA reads TGCGCCAGCTCTACCGCCCCGGGGGCTAACAATCAGCCCCAGCATTTT.

As DNA, the CDR3 is TGTGCCAGCAGCCCGGGGTTTGCAGAAGCTTTCTTT. It translates to CASSPGFAEAFF. This chain links TRBV7-9 with TRBJ1-1, with D hard to call. V lost 5 bases and J 8 bases, leaving 12 bases between the germline ends. Germline V gene data show CDR1 as SEHNR and CDR2 as FQNEAQ (reference sequence). This CDR3 has 12 amino acids. The whole variable domain, remainder taken from reference TRBV7-9 and TRBJ1-1, is DTGVSQNPRHKITKRGQNVTFRCDPISEHNRLYWYRQTLGQGPEFLTYFQNEAQLEKSRLLSDRFSAERPKGSFSTLEIQRTEQGDSAMYLCASSPGFAEAFFGQGTRLTVV.

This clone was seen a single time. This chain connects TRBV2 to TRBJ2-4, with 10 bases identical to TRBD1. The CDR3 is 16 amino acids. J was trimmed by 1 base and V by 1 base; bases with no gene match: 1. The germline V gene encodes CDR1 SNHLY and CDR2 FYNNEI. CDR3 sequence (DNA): TGTGCCAGCAGTGAAGGGGGACAGGGGGCCAAAAACATTCAGTACTTC. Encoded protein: CASSEGGQGAKNIQYF.

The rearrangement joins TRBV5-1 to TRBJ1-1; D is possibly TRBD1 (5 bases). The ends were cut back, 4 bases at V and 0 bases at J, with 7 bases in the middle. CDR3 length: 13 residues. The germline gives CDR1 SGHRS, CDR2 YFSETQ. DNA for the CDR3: TGCGCCAGCAGCGGGGGGTTGAACACTGAAGCTTTCTTT. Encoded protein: CASSGGLNTEAFF.

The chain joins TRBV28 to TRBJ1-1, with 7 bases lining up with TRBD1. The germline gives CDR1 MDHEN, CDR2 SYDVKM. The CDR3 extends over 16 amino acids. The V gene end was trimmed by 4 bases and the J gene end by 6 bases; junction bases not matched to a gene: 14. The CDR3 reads CASSYSKEGGYAEAFF. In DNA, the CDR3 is TGTGCCAGCAGTTACTCTAAGGAAGGGGGCTACGCTGAAGCTTTCTTT.

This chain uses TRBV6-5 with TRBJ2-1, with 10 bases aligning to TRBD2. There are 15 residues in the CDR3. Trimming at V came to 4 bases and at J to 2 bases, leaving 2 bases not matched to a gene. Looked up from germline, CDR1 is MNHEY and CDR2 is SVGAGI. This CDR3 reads CASSSGTSAYNEQFF. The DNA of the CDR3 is TGTGCCAGCAGTTCCGGGACTAGCGCCTACAATGAGCAGTTCTTC.

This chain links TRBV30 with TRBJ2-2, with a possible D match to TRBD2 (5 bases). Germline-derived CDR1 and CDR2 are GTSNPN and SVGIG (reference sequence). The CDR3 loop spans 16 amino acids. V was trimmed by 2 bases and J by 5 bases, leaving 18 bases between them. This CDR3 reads CAWSSPSERGTGELFF. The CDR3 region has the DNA TGTGCCTGGAGTTCCCCTTCAGAGAGAGGGACCGGGGAGCTGTTTTTT.

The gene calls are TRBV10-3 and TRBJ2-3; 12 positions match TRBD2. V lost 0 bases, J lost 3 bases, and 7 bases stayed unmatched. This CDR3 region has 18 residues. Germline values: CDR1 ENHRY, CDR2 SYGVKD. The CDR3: CAISESSGTSGFTDTQYF. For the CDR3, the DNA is TGTGCCATCAGTGAGTCATCGGGGACTAGCGGGTTTACAGATACGCAGTATTTT.

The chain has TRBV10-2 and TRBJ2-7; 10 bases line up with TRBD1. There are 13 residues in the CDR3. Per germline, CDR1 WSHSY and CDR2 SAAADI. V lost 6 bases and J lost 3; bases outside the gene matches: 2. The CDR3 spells CASRGTGVYEQYF. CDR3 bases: TGCGCCAGCAGAGGGACAGGGGTCTACGAGCAGTACTTC.

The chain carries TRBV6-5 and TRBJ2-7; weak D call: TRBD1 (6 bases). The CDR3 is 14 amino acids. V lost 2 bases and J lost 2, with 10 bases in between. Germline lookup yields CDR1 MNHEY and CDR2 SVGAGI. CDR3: CASSYRDKPYEQYF. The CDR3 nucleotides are TGTGCCAGCAGTTACAGGGACAAGCCCTACGAGCAGTACTTC.

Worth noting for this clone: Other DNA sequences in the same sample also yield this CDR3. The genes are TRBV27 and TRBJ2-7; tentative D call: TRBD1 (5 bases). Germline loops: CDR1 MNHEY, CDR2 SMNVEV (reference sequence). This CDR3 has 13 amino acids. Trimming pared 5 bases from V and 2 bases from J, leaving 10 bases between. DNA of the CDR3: TGTGCCAGCAGTCACCAGGGTACCTACGAGCAGTACTTC. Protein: CASSHQGTYEQYF.

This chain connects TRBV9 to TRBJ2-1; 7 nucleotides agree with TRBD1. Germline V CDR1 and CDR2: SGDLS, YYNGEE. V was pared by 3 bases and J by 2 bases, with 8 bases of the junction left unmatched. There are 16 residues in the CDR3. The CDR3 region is CASSANRDRAYNEQFF. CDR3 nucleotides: TGTGCCAGCAGCGCCAACCGGGACAGAGCCTACAATGAGCAGTTCTTC.

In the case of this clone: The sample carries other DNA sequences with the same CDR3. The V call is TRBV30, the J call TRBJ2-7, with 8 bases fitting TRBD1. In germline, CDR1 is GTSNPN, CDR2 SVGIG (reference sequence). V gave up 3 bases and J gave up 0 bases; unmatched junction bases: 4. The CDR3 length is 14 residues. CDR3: CAWSRTGTSYEQYF. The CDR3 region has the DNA TGTGCCTGGAGCCGGACAGGGACCTCCTACGAGCAGTACTTC. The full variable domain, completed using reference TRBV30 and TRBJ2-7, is SQTIHQWPATLVQPVGSPLSLECTVEGTSNPNLYWYRQAAGRGLQLLFYSVGIGQISSEVPQNLSASRPQDRQFILSSKKLLLSDSGFYLCAWSRTGTSYEQYFGPGTRLTVT.

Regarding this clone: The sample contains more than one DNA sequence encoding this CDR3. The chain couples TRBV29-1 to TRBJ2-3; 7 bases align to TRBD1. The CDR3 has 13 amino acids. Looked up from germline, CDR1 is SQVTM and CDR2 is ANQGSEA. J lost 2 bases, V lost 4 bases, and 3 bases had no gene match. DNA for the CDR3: TGCAGCGTTGTAGACAGGGACACAGATACGCAGTATTTT. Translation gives CSVVDRDTDTQYF.

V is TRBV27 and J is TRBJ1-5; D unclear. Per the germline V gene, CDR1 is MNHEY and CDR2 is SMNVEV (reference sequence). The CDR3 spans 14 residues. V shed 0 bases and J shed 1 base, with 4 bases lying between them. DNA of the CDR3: TGTGCCAGCAGTTTATCGGAGAGCAATCAGCCCCAGCATTTT. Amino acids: CASSLSESNQPQHF.